This T cell receptor beta chain was recorded in a study of blood T cell repertoires in COVID-19. Losses at the gene ends were 1 base for V and 0 bases for J; bases not matched to a gene: 12. Germline V lookup: CDR1 GTSNPN, CDR2 SVGIG (reference sequence). The CDR3 is made up of 19 amino acids. Methods used by the authors: Reference gene primer amplification in the assay estimated nucleated cell counts. Libraries were prepared by immunoSEQ multiplex PCR; TCRdb keeps only in-frame clonotypes and omits some of them. V and J calls and clone size come straight from that table; D and trimming were deduced from the DNA. The sample records about 500,000 clones, 87% being singletons.

This chain connects TRBV30 to TRBJ2-3; TRBD2 agrees at 11 bases. Sequenced input: PBMCs or T cells enriched from blood (not recorded which). The TCR was taken from a woman aged 18-29 years who had recovered from COVID-19. The DNA of the CDR3 is TGTGCCTGGAGTGACGGTGGTAGCGGGGGGGCGCCTAGCACAGATACGCAGTATTTT. Translated, it gives CAWSDGGSGGAPSTDTQYF.